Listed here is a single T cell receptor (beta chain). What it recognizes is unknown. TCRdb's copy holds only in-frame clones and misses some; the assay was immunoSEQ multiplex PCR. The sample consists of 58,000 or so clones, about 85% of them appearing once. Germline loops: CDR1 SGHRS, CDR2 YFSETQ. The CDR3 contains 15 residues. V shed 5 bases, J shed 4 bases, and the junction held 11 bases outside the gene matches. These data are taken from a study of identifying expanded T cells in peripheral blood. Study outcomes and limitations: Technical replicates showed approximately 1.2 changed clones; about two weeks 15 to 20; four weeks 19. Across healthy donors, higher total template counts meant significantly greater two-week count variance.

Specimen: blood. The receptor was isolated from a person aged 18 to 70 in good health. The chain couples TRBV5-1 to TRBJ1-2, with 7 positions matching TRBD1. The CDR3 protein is CASSPQAGTAYGYTF. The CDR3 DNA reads TGCGCCAGCAGTCCTCAAGCCGGGACAGCCTATGGCTACACCTTC. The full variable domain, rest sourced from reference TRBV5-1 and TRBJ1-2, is KAGVTQTPRYLIKTRGQQVTLSCSPISGHRSVSWYQQTPGQGLQFLFEYFSETQRNKGNFPGRFSGRQFSNSRSEMNVSTLELGDSALYLCASSPQAGTAYGYTFGSGTRLTVV.